Sequencing of this T cell receptor (beta chain) was carried out in a study of PD-L1 blockade in urothelial cancer. Study-level background: Men with urothelial cancer arising in the bladder made up about 85% of the roughly 30 patients. Analyses were performed on blood at 3 weeks after treatment start (the second dose) and at 6 weeks.

Time point noted: peripheral blood 6 weeks after treatment start. This CDR3 has 15 amino acids. Germline V gene data show CDR1 as SGDLS and CDR2 as YYNGEE. V lost 7 bases to trimming and J lost 4 bases; unmatched junction nucleotides: 9. Assay used: immunoSEQ multiplex PCR; TCRdb lists only in-frame clones, some missing. Found here are around 93,000 clones, over 65% of them singletons; the top ten hold 8.4%. The specimen was PBMCs, collected around atezolizumab (anti-PD-L1) treatment. This sequence originates from an older man with urothelial cancer. V gene TRBV9 combines with J gene TRBJ2-2, with 8 bases matching TRBD1. Here the CDR3 reads CASGYPGGSTGELFF. The CDR3 nucleotides read TGTGCCAGCGGTTACCCAGGGGGCAGCACCGGGGAGCTGTTTTTT.